A selection of T cell receptor beta chains follows, all from one sample in a study of cytomegalovirus exposure and HLA in healthy donors. The assay was immunoSEQ multiplex PCR, and TCRdb's table has in-frame clones only and misses some. Altogether 150,000 to 200,000 clones are present, 75% being singletons, with the ten largest covering just under 5%. The sample was PBMCs. The receptor source for this set is a male donor in good health and CMV-seronegative. Each CDR3 is given with its conserved first and last residue. D genes are given only for firm matches. Not every row has a clone size; where given, it reads once, few, many or a size class.

clone_size j_call v_call d_call cdr3_aa cdr3_nt
- TRBJ2-2 TRBV7-3 TRBD1 CASSFDGTGPNTGELFF TGTGCCAGCAGCTTCGACGGGACAGGGCCGAACACCGGGGAGCTGTTTTTT
- TRBJ1-1 TRBV10-3 - CAISAGGRRTEAFF TGTGCCATCAGTGCGGGGGGAAGGCGAACTGAAGCTTTCTTT
- TRBJ1-6 TRBV6-1 - CASSIPGGNNSPLHF TGTGCCAGCAGTATTCCGGGGGGAAATAATTCACCCCTCCACTTT
- TRBJ2-7 TRBV5-8 TRBD2 CASSLGLLAGAYEQYF TGTGCCAGTAGCTTGGGTCTACTAGCGGGAGCCTACGAGCAGTACTTC
few TRBJ2-1 TRBV19 TRBD1 CASSRQGAFDEQFF TGTGCCAGTAGTAGACAGGGGGCCTTTGATGAGCAGTTCTTC
once TRBJ2-5 TRBV28 TRBD2 CASSSGGSEETQYF TGTGCCAGCAGTTCCGGGGGGTCGGAAGAGACCCAGTACTTC
few TRBJ1-1 TRBV6-5 TRBD1 CASRQQGTYTEAFF TGTGCCAGCAGACAACAGGGGACTTACACTGAAGCTTTCTTT
- TRBJ2-1 TRBV18 TRBD2 CASSPLSGSSYNEQFF TGTGCCAGCTCACCCCTTAGCGGGAGCTCCTACAATGAGCAGTTCTTC
few TRBJ2-1 TRBV19 TRBD2 CASSMASGNEQFF TGTGCCAGTTCCATGGCTAGCGGGAATGAGCAGTTCTTC
- TRBJ2-3 TRBV2 - CASGYEGLFTDTQYF TGTGCCAGCGGATATGAGGGTCTATTCACAGATACGCAGTATTTT
- TRBJ2-5 TRBV19 TRBD2 CASSPSGAGGRETQYF TGTGCCAGTAGTCCCAGTGGAGCGGGGGGGCGGGAGACCCAGTACTTC
- TRBJ2-3 TRBV4-1 TRBD2 CASSQVGRERTDTQYF TGCGCCAGCAGCCAAGTCGGGCGGGAGAGGACAGATACGCAGTATTTT
- TRBJ1-4 TRBV4-1 - CASSQGQPYGDEKLFF TGCGCCAGCAGCCAAGGACAGCCGTATGGCGATGAAAAACTGTTTTTT
- TRBJ2-7 TRBV6-1 TRBD1 CASNSWTGHDQQYF TGTGCCAGCAACTCATGGACAGGGCATGACCAGCAGTACTTC
- TRBJ2-7 TRBV2 TRBD2 CASRADRLADYEQYF TGTGCCAGCAGGGCCGACCGACTAGCGGATTACGAGCAGTACTTC
- TRBJ1-5 TRBV2 TRBD1 CASSAAGQVKHF TGTGCCAGCAGTGCTGCGGGACAGGTAAAGCATTTT